The next 12 T cell receptor beta chains were all read from a single sample in a study of blood T cell repertoires in COVID-19. The table came from immunoSEQ multiplex PCR; TCRdb's copy has only in-frame clones and leaves some out. The sample records 150,000 to 200,000 clones, less than 90% being singletons. Sequencing was performed on peripheral blood. Source of these receptors: a man in his 70s with active or convalescent COVID-19.

The chain joins TRBV3-1 (or the pseudogene TRBV3-2) to TRBJ2-2, with D unresolved. CDR3 length: 11 amino acids. Per the germline V gene, CDR1 is LGHDT and CDR2 is YNNKEL (reference sequence). Trimming took 4 bases from V and 7 from J, leaving 4 bases between them. The CDR3 bases are TGTGCCAGCAGCCGGCTCGGGGAGCTGTTTTTT. Protein: CASSRLGELFF.

This chain uses TRBV7-2 with TRBJ2-1, with D possibly TRBD1 on 5 matching bases. The CDR3 runs to 15 residues. The V gene lost 5 bases and the J gene lost 6 bases, with 17 bases spanning the gap. From germline, CDR1 is SGHTA and CDR2 FQGNSA. CDR3 DNA sequence: TGTGCCAGCAGCCCGATAGGGGATTCCCTCAATGAGCAGTTCTTC. It specifies CASSPIGDSLNEQFF.

This chain links TRBV7-9 with TRBJ1-3; 7 nucleotides match TRBD1. Germline V gene sequence: CDR1 SEHNR, CDR2 FQNEAQ (reference sequence). This CDR3 comprises 15 residues. V lost 2 bases, J lost 4 bases, and 5 bases stayed unmatched. CDR3 region: CASSLLTGMGNTIYF. The CDR3 bases are TGTGCCAGCAGCTTACTGACAGGGATGGGAAACACCATATATTTT.

This clone was counted a few times. The chain employs TRBV14 and TRBJ2-2; no definite D call. Germline CDR1 SGHDN, CDR2 FVKESK. The CDR3 totals 12 residues. The ends were cut back, 4 bases at V and 5 bases at J, with 5 bases in the middle. The CDR3 is CASSLPTGELFF. DNA of the CDR3: TGTGCCAGCAGCCTCCCGACCGGGGAGCTGTTTTTT.

V and J are TRBV2 and TRBJ2-2; D may be TRBD1 (7 bases). Per germline, CDR1 SNHLY and CDR2 FYNNEI. The CDR3 extends over 17 amino acids. V lost 6 bases to trimming and J lost 4 bases, with 21 bases between them. CDR3 in amino acids: CASSDPTGRRGTGELFF. Here the CDR3 DNA reads TGTGCCAGCAGCGATCCGACAGGGCGGCGGGGCACCGGGGAGCTGTTTTTT.

This sequence joins TRBV4-3 and TRBJ2-2; 10 bases fit TRBD1. The V and J ends lost 3 bases and 5 bases, in that order; junction bases with no gene match: 3. CDR3 length: 15 amino acids. The germline CDR1 and CDR2 sequences are LGHNA and YSLEER. CDR3 DNA sequence: TGCGCCAGCAGCCAGACAGGGGGCCATACCGGGGAGCTGTTTTTT. Translation: CASSQTGGHTGELFF.

V usage is TRBV28 and J usage is TRBJ1-5, with D possibly matching TRBD1 (5 bases). V gave up 7 bases and J gave up 6 bases, with 16 bases separating them. CDR3 size: 14 residues. Germline V gene sequence: CDR1 MDHEN, CDR2 SYDVKM. CDR3 in DNA: TGTGCCAGCATTGGGGGGAGCACAGGTCAGCCCCAGCATTTT. Its protein is CASIGGSTGQPQHF.

The chain is built from TRBV28 and TRBJ2-7, with D uncertain. The CDR3 spans 12 residues. The V end was cut by 2 bases, the J end by 1 base, with 3 bases between. Germline V gene sequence: CDR1 MDHEN, CDR2 SYDVKM. CDR3 loop: CASSLESYEQYF. The DNA for the CDR3 is TGTGCCAGCAGTTTAGAGTCCTACGAGCAGTACTTC.

In regard to this clone: Sequence at one end of the junction differs from germline and may be a read error. In DNA form, the CDR3 reads TGTGCCAGCAGCGTAGGATCCCAGGGGCAGAGAGCCTATGGCTACACCTTC. This codes for CASSVGSQGQRAYGYTF. This chain uses TRBV13 with TRBJ1-2, with D possibly matching TRBD1 (6 bases). CDR1 and CDR2 from the germline V gene are PRHDT and FYEKMQ (reference sequence). This CDR3 region has 17 residues.

This sequence joins TRBV6-5 and TRBJ1-1; no clear D. CDR3 size: 15 residues. Looked up from germline, CDR1 is MNHEY and CDR2 is SVGAGI. V lost 6 bases and J lost 1, with 15 bases in between. The CDR3 reads CASRPANRGNTEAFF. The CDR3 nucleotides read TGTGCCAGCAGACCCGCCAACCGGGGGAACACTGAAGCTTTCTTT.

V usage is TRBV6-2 or TRBV6-3 and J usage is TRBJ2-7; TRBD2 agrees at 16 bases. The junction had 7 bases not matched to a gene; V was cut back by 6 bases and J by 5 bases. The germline CDR1 and CDR2 sequences are MNHEY and SVGEGT. The CDR3 runs 16 residues. The CDR3 spells CASSAGLAGGLNEQYF. DNA for the CDR3: TGTGCCAGCAGCGCGGGACTAGCGGGAGGGCTTAACGAGCAGTACTTC.

The chain joins TRBV28 to TRBJ2-7, with TRBD1 matching 8 bases. The V and J ends lost 8 bases and 7 bases, in that order; junction bases with no gene match: 10. CDR1 and CDR2 from the germline V gene are MDHEN and SYDVKM. The CDR3 sequence is 13 residues long. The DNA of the CDR3 is TGTGCCAGCGCTGGACAGGGAAGGCGGGAGCAGTACTTC. This encodes CASAGQGRREQYF.